This T cell receptor beta chain was obtained from a study of molecular identifiers for immune sequencing clone quantification. This CDR3 comprises 16 residues. The V gene end was trimmed by 2 bases and the J gene end by 3 bases; junction bases not matched to a gene: 5. CDR1 and CDR2 (germline): SGHVS, FNYEAQ. Overall study results and limits: Molecules of identical TCR sharing a barcode could underestimate highly expanded clone sizes.

TCRdb recomputed calls from the PCR reads with MiXCR, one row per CDR3 protein. The data contain about 500,000 distinct CDR3 sequences, roughly 24% of them singletons. The table lists this clonotype with many counts. Its antigen is as yet unknown. Sequences were obtained from naive CD8+ T cells from blood, with Jurkat cell RNA spiked in. Regarding subset: FACS-sorted CD8+CD4-CCR7+CD45RA+ naive T cells. The V and J genes are TRBV7-6 and TRBJ2-3, with 10 bases lining up with TRBD2. This TCR was recovered from a human donor in good health. Some libraries in this study had Jurkat cell RNA spiked in. CDR3 protein: CASSLLSSGGTDTQYF. CDR3 DNA sequence: TGTGCCAGCAGCTTACTGTCTAGCGGGGGAACAGATACGCAGTATTTT.